What follows are 23 T cell receptor beta chains derived from one specimen sequenced in a study of shared clonotypes between healthy human individuals. Naive CD8 cells comprised CD45RO-negative, CCR7-positively selected cells, excluding terminally differentiated effector memory CD45RA+ cells. Sequencing used immunoSEQ multiplex PCR; TCRdb keeps in-frame clones, though not all of them. The sample shows around 2,000,000 clones, just over 90% of them seen only once. The specimen sequenced was naive CD8+ T cells from PBMCs. Source of these receptors: a man between 18 and 35 years old in good health. Some clones in this sample may be carry-over from other donors' samples.

The chain recombines TRBV5-4 with TRBJ2-7, with 7 bases aligning to TRBD2. Per the germline V gene, CDR1 is SGHNT and CDR2 is YYREEE (reference sequence). V lost 4 bases to trimming and J lost 0 bases; unmatched junction nucleotides: 7. The CDR3 is 15 amino acids. The CDR3 protein is CASSATSVPSYEQYF. The DNA for the CDR3 is TGTGCCAGCAGCGCCACTAGCGTACCCTCCTACGAGCAGTACTTC.

The chain is built from TRBV10-2 and TRBJ2-1; 7 bases map to TRBD2. With V trimmed by 0 bases and J by 2 bases, 4 bases remained unmatched. The CDR3 runs 16 residues. CDR1 and CDR2 (germline): WSHSY, SAAADI. CDR3: CASSESMAGAYNEQFF. The CDR3 coding sequence is TGCGCCAGCAGTGAGTCCATGGCGGGAGCCTACAATGAGCAGTTCTTC.

This clone has a handful of counts. The chain links TRBV6-6 to TRBJ2-1; the D gene is possibly TRBD2 (6 bases). The V end was cut by 6 bases, the J end by 4 bases, with 10 bases between. CDR3 length: 13 residues. CDR1 MNHNY and CDR2 SVGAGI come from the germline V gene (reference sequence). The CDR3 DNA reads as TGTGCCAGCAGGGAGACTAGTTACAATGAGCAGTTCTTC. The encoded protein is CASRETSYNEQFF.

This rearrangement joins TRBV7-9 to TRBJ2-7, with 10 positions matching TRBD1. CDR1 is SEHNR and CDR2 is FQNEAQ in the germline V gene (reference sequence). CDR3 length equals 15 residues. J lost 5 bases, V lost 1 base, and 5 bases had no gene match. The CDR3 region is CASSLEGQGIDEQYF. CDR3 sequence (DNA): TGTGCCAGCAGCTTAGAGGGACAGGGGATCGACGAGCAGTACTTC. Full variable domain (remainder filled in from reference TRBV7-9 and TRBJ2-7): DTGVSQNPRHKITKRGQNVTFRCDPISEHNRLYWYRQTLGQGPEFLTYFQNEAQLEKSRLLSDRFSAERPKGSFSTLEIQRTEQGDSAMYLCASSLEGQGIDEQYFGPGTRLTVT.

The rearrangement links TRBV28 to TRBJ1-5; 7 bases fit TRBD1. CDR1 and CDR2 (germline): MDHEN, SYDVKM. The CDR3 length is 14 residues. Trimming at V came to 6 bases and at J to 6 bases, leaving 8 bases not matched to a gene. CDR3 DNA: TGTGCCAGCAGAATGACAGGGATGGGTCAGCCCCAGCATTTT. It translates to CASRMTGMGQPQHF.

J is TRBJ2-2 and V is TRBV28; the match to TRBD2 covers 11 bases. CDR1 and CDR2 from the germline V gene are MDHEN and SYDVKM. The CDR3 covers 15 residues. The trim removed 5 bases at V and 5 bases at J, leaving 4 bases unmatched. CDR3 residues: CASSLAGGGTGELFF. CDR3 DNA sequence: TGTGCCAGCAGTCTAGCGGGAGGAGGTACCGGGGAGCTGTTTTTT. Looking up the rest from reference TRBV28 and TRBJ2-2 gives the full variable domain: DVKVTQSSRYLVKRTGEKVFLECVQDMDHENMFWYRQDPGLGLRLIYFSYDVKMKEKGDIPEGYSVSREKKERFSLILESASTNQTSMYLCASSLAGGGTGELFFGEGSRLTVL.

The rearrangement joins TRBV9 to TRBJ2-7, with 9 bases identical to TRBD2. V trimming: 3 bases; J trimming: 5 bases; junction bases outside the gene matches: 9. The germline CDR1 and CDR2 sequences are SGDLS and YYNGEE. This CDR3 contains 15 residues. CDR3 nucleotides: TGTGCCAGCAGCGCGGCGGGAGGGCCTATCCACGAGCAGTACTTC. Translating gives CASSAAGGPIHEQYF.

The chain couples TRBV11-2 to TRBJ2-5; 12 nucleotides line up with TRBD2. CDR3 size: 17 residues. Germline assignment: CDR1 SGHAT and CDR2 FQNNGV. V lost 5 bases to trimming and J lost 0 bases; unmatched junction nucleotides: 7. The CDR3: CASSPGLAGLYQETQYF. The CDR3 DNA sequence: TGTGCCAGCAGCCCGGGACTAGCGGGCTTGTACCAAGAGACCCAGTACTTC.

The chain links TRBV13 to TRBJ2-7, with TRBD2 matching 9 bases. Germline trimming cut 1 base from V and 4 bases from J; bases unmatched to any gene: 2. The CDR3 is made up of 14 amino acids. CDR1 and CDR2 (germline): PRHDT, FYEKMQ (reference sequence). CDR3 sequence (DNA): TGTGCCAGCAGCTTAGTTGGACTAGCGTACGAGCAGTACTTC. It translates to CASSLVGLAYEQYF.

In DNA, the CDR3 is TGTGCCTGGAGTATGGGAATCACCGGGGAGCTGTTTTTT. Translating gives CAWSMGITGELFF. The J gene is TRBJ2-2, the V gene TRBV30; no clear D. V was shortened by 2 bases and J by 4 bases, with 8 bases between the two germline ends. CDR3 size: 13 residues. Germline V gives CDR1 GTSNPN, CDR2 SVGIG (reference sequence).

A single count supports this clone. V gene TRBV11-1 combines with J gene TRBJ2-3, with 14 bases aligning to TRBD2. From germline, CDR1 is SGHAT and CDR2 FQDESV (reference sequence). This CDR3 is 16 amino acids long. V trimming: 4 bases; J trimming: 4 bases; junction bases outside the gene matches: 4. The CDR3 loop reads CASSSGLAGVADTQYF. CDR3 coding DNA: TGTGCCAGCAGCTCGGGACTAGCGGGAGTCGCAGATACGCAGTATTTT.

The J gene is TRBJ2-3, the V gene TRBV6-5; 9 bases line up with TRBD2. The CDR3 totals 16 residues. Per germline, CDR1 MNHEY and CDR2 SVGAGI. Unmatched junction bases numbered 9, after V lost 2 bases and J lost 6 bases. CDR3: CASSYRLAAREDTQYF. The CDR3 nucleotides read TGTGCCAGCAGTTACCGACTAGCGGCAAGGGAGGATACGCAGTATTTT.

J is TRBJ2-2 and V is TRBV7-2; 8 nucleotides align to TRBD1. The CDR3 spans 16 residues. Germline V gives CDR1 SGHTA, CDR2 FQGNSA. After removal of 4 bases from V and 1 base from J, the junction contained 5 bases not matched to a gene. The chain's CDR3 is CASSSRTGKNTGELFF. The CDR3, as DNA: TGTGCCAGCAGCTCCAGGACAGGGAAGAACACCGGGGAGCTGTTTTTT.

Of note for this clone: The same CDR3 arises from other DNA sequences in this sample as well. The V and J genes are TRBV28 and TRBJ2-7; no clear D gene. CDR1 and CDR2 from the germline V gene are MDHEN and SYDVKM. CDR3 length equals 13 residues. V lost 2 bases to trimming and J lost 3 bases, with 8 bases between them. The CDR3 DNA is TGTGCCAGCAGTTTAGGGCGGAGCTACGAGCAGTACTTC. It encodes CASSLGRSYEQYF.

The V gene is TRBV5-1, the J gene TRBJ1-3; D uncertain. Germline V lookup: CDR1 SGHRS, CDR2 YFSETQ. The CDR3 length is 17 residues. The V gene lost 4 bases and the J gene lost 0 bases, with 17 bases spanning the gap. The chain's CDR3 is CASSPVGPPSSGNTIYF. DNA for the CDR3: TGCGCCAGCAGCCCCGTCGGACCTCCGAGCTCTGGAAACACCATATATTTT.

The rearrangement uses TRBV19 and TRBJ2-2; the match to TRBD2 covers 14 bases. The CDR3 spans 16 residues. J gave up 6 bases and V 5 bases, and 5 bases lay outside the gene matches. Germline CDR1 LNHDA, CDR2 SQIVND (reference sequence). The CDR3 loop reads CASSQGLAGEAGELFF. In DNA, the CDR3 is TGTGCCAGTAGTCAGGGACTAGCGGGAGAGGCCGGGGAGCTGTTTTTT.

The V gene is TRBV7-9, the J gene TRBJ2-2; no reliable D call. The length of the CDR3 is 13 residues. V lost 3 bases to trimming and J lost 6 bases, with 8 bases between them. CDR1 and CDR2 (germline): SEHNR, FQNEAQ (reference sequence). CDR3 loop: CASSFGVPGELFF. The CDR3, as DNA: TGTGCCAGCAGCTTCGGAGTTCCCGGGGAGCTGTTTTTT.

The rearrangement uses TRBV5-1 and TRBJ2-4, with 8 bases lining up with TRBD2. This CDR3 spans 15 amino acids. Per the germline V gene, CDR1 is SGHRS and CDR2 is YFSETQ. Germline trimming cut 4 bases from V and 3 bases from J; bases unmatched to any gene: 6. The CDR3 protein is CASSPPGGGKNIQYF. The CDR3 region has the DNA TGCGCCAGCAGCCCCCCCGGGGGGGGCAAAAACATTCAGTACTTC.

V is TRBV29-1 and J is TRBJ2-5; 8 positions agree with TRBD2. The end of the DNA aligns better with TRBJ2-7, so the J call may be wrong. This CDR3 has 15 amino acids. The V gene's germline CDR1 is SQVTM and CDR2 ANQGSEA. The CDR3 region has the DNA TGCAGCACCCTCTACCTGGGACTAGAAGGTTACGAGCAGTACTTC. It is translated as CSTLYLGLEGYEQYF.

The chain employs TRBV9 and TRBJ2-7, with unresolved D. V lost 2 bases and J 5 bases, leaving 14 bases between the germline ends. Germline assignment: CDR1 SGDLS and CDR2 YYNGEE. There are 14 residues in the CDR3. In DNA form, the CDR3 reads TGTGCCAGCAGCGTGGGTCGAGGCTACGACGAGCAGTACTTC. Amino acids: CASSVGRGYDEQYF.

Here the CDR3 reads CASSVGPRDSMHYEQYF. CDR3 nucleotides: TGTGCCAGCAGCGTGGGGCCCCGGGACTCCATGCACTACGAGCAGTACTTC. The chain is built from TRBV9 and TRBJ2-7; possible D gene TRBD2, 6 bases. The V end was cut by 2 bases, the J end by 3 bases, with 21 bases between. CDR3 length: 17 amino acids. Germline assignment: CDR1 SGDLS and CDR2 YYNGEE.

J is TRBJ1-2 and V is TRBV29-1; D remains unclear. The V gene's germline CDR1 is SQVTM and CDR2 ANQGSEA. The V gene lost 6 bases and the J gene lost 4 bases, with 9 bases spanning the gap. This CDR3 has 11 amino acids. DNA for the CDR3: TGCAGCGTAGCCGGGAGCTATGGCTACACCTTC. It yields the protein CSVAGSYGYTF.

V and J are TRBV19 and TRBJ2-7, with TRBD1 matching over 8 bases. Per the germline V gene, CDR1 is LNHDA and CDR2 is SQIVND (reference sequence). With 4 bases clipped from V and 0 bases from J, the junction kept 5 bases outside the gene matches. This CDR3 has 15 amino acids. CDR3 DNA: TGTGCCAGTAGTACCTCAGGGGGCCCCTCCTACGAGCAGTACTTC. It yields the protein CASSTSGGPSYEQYF.